Below, 6 T cell receptor beta chains from the same sample are listed, as sequenced in a study of shared clonotypes between healthy human individuals. Sequencing was performed with immunoSEQ multiplex PCR; in TCRdb, only in-frame clones are kept and a portion is missing. Among a few million clones, roughly 93% were seen once, and the ten largest hold about 0.41%. Sequencing was performed on naive CD4+ T cells from PBMCs. As to subset: CD45RA+ positively selected. All receptors come from a man younger than 35 in good health. Some clones in this sample may be carry-over from other donors' samples.

As to this clone: The same CDR3 is also encoded by other DNA sequences in this sample. The rearrangement uses TRBV9 and TRBJ2-1; D is unclear. V was shortened by 2 bases and J by 3 bases, with 6 bases between the two germline ends. The length of the CDR3 is 13 residues. CDR1 SGDLS and CDR2 YYNGEE come from the germline V gene. This CDR3 reads CASSVDGYNEQFF. The CDR3 nucleotides read TGTGCCAGCAGCGTCGACGGCTACAATGAGCAGTTCTTC.

The genes are TRBV11-1 and TRBJ2-1, with D hard to call. The CDR3 totals 15 residues. Germline V gene sequence: CDR1 SGHAT, CDR2 FQDESV (reference sequence). Trimming stripped 5 bases from V and 0 bases from J, with 11 bases between. The chain's CDR3 is CASSPPSVSYNEQFF. Here the CDR3 DNA reads TGTGCCAGCAGCCCCCCAAGCGTCTCCTACAATGAGCAGTTCTTC.

The chain joins TRBV29-1 to TRBJ1-1; 8 positions match TRBD1. The CDR3 extends over 16 amino acids. Unmatched junction bases numbered 14, after V lost 4 bases and J lost 4 bases. CDR1 and CDR2 (germline): SQVTM, ANQGSEA. This CDR3 is CSVARGDRRLGTEAFF. CDR3 in DNA: TGCAGCGTTGCCAGAGGGGACAGGAGGTTGGGCACTGAAGCTTTCTTT.

This rearrangement joins TRBV18 to TRBJ1-3; possibly TRBD1 for D (6 bases). Germline CDR1 and CDR2: KGHSH and LQKENI. The CDR3 sequence is 14 residues long. Trimming took 2 bases from V and 4 from J, leaving 9 bases between them. CDR3 DNA sequence: TGTGCCAGCTCACCAGGGGACAACGGAAACACCATATATTTT. It is translated as CASSPGDNGNTIYF.

V usage is TRBV29-1 and J usage is TRBJ2-1, with D unclear. The CDR3 length is 13 residues. In germline, CDR1 is SQVTM, CDR2 ANQGSEA. The V gene lost 3 bases and the J gene lost 4 bases, with 10 bases spanning the gap. The CDR3 reads CSVDSDVYNEQFF. For the CDR3, the DNA is TGCAGCGTTGACTCGGACGTTTACAATGAGCAGTTCTTC.

The gene calls are TRBV5-6 and TRBJ1-1, with D possibly matching TRBD1 (6 bases). Trimming left V 4 bases short and J 5 bases short, with 18 bases between. There are 15 residues in the CDR3. Germline CDR1 and CDR2: SGHDT and YYEEEE. The DNA of the CDR3 is TGTGCCAGCAGCGTGCCGGGAGGGGGTACGACTGAAGCTTTCTTT. It yields the protein CASSVPGGGTTEAFF.